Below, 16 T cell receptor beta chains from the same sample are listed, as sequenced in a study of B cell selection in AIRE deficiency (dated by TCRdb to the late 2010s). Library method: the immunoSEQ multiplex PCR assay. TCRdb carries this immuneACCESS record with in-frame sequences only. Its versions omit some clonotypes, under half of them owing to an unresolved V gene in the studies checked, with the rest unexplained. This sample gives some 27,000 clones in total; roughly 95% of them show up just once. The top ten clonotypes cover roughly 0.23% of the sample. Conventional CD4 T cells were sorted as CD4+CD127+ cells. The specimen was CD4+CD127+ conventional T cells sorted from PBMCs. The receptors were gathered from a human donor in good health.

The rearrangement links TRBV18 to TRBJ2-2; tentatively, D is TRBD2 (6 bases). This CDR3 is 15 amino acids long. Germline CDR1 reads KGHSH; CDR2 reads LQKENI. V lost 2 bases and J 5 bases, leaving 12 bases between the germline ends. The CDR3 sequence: CASSPRTGRTGELFF. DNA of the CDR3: TGTGCCAGCTCACCAAGGACGGGGAGGACCGGGGAGCTGTTTTTT.

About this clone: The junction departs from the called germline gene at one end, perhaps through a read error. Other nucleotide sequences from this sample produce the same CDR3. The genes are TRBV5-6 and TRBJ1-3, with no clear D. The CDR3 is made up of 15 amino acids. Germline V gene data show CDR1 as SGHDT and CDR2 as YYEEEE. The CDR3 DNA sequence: TGCGCCAGCAGCTTGGTCGGCCAGACCGGGGACACCATATATTTT. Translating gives CASSLVGQTGDTIYF.

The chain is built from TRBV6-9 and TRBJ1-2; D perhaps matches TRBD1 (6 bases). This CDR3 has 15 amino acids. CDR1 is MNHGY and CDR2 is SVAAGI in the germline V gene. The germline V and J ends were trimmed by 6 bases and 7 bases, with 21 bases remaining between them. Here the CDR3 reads CASSQFEQGPFGYTF. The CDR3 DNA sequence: TGTGCCAGCAGCCAATTCGAACAGGGACCCTTTGGCTACACCTTC.

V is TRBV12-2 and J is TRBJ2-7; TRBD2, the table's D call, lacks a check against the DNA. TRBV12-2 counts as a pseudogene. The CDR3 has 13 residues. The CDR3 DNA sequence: TGTGCAAGTCGCTTTCCGGTCGGTTACGAGCAGTACTTC. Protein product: CASRFPVGYEQYF.

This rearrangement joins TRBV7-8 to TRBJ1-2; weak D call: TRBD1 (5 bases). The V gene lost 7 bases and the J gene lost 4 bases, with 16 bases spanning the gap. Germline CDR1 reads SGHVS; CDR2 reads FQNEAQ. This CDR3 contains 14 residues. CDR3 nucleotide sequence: TGTGCCAGCACCCCCTTAGGGCAGGGCTATGGCTACACCTTC. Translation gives CASTPLGQGYGYTF.

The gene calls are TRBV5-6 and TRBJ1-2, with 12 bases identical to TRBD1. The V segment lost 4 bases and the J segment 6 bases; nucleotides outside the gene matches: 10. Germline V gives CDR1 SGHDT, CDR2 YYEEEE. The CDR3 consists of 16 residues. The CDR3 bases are TGTGCCAGCAGCCATGCCGGGACAGGGGGCTCCAATGGCTACACCTTC. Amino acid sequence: CASSHAGTGGSNGYTF. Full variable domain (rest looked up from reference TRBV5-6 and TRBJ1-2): DAGVTQSPTHLIKTRGQQVTLRCSPKSGHDTVSWYQQALGQGPQFIFQYYEEEERQRGNFPDRFSGHQFPNYSSELNVNALLLGDSALYLCASSHAGTGGSNGYTFGSGTRLTVV.

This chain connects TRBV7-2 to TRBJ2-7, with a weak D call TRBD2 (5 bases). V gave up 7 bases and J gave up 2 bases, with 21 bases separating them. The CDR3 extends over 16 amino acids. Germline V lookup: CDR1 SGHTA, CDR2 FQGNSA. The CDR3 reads CASTQGLAYGTYEQYF. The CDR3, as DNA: TGTGCCAGCACCCAAGGTCTAGCTTATGGAACCTACGAGCAGTACTTC.

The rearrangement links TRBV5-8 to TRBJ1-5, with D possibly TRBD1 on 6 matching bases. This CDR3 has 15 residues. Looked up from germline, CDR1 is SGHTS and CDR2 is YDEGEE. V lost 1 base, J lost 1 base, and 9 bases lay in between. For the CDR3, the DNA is TGTGCCAGCAGCTTGTGGGGGCGAAGCAATCAGCCCCAGCATTTT. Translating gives CASSLWGRSNQPQHF.

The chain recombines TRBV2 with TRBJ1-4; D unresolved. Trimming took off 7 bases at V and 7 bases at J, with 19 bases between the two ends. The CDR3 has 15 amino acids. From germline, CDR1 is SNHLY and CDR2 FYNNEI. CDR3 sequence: CASTEERRGGEKLFF. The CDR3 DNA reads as TGTGCCAGCACCGAAGAAAGGAGAGGTGGTGAAAAACTGTTTTTT.

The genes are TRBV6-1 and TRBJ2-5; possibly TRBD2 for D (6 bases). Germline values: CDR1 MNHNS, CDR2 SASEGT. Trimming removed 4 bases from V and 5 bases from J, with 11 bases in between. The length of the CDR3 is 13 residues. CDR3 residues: CASSARGGETQYF. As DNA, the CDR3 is TGTGCCAGCAGTGCGCGTGGGGGGGAGACCCAGTACTTC.

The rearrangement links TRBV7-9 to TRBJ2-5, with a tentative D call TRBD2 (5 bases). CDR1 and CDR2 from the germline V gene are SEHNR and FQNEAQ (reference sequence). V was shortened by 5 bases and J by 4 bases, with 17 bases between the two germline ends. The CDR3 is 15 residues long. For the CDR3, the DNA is TGTGCCAGCAGCATAGAAGGACGGGGTGGAGAGACCCAGTACTTC. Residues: CASSIEGRGGETQYF.

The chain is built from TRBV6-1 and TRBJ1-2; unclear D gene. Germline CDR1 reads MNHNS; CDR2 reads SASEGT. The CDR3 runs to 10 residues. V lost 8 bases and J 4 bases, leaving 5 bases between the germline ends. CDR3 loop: CASDPYGYTF. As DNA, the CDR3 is TGTGCCAGCGACCCCTATGGCTACACCTTC.

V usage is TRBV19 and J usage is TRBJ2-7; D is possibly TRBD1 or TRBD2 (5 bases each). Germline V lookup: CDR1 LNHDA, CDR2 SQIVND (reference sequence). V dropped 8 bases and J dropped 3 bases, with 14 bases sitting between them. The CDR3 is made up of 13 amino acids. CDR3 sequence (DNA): TGTGCCAGTGGGGCTAGCCCCTTCTACGAGCAGTACTTC. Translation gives CASGASPFYEQYF.

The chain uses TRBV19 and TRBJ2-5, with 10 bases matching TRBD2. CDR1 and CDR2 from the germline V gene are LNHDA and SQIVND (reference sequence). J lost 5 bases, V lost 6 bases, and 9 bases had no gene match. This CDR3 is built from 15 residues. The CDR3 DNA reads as TGTGCCAGTAGCCCAGCGGGAGGGCCGTGGGAGACCCAGTACTTC. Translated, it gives CASSPAGGPWETQYF.

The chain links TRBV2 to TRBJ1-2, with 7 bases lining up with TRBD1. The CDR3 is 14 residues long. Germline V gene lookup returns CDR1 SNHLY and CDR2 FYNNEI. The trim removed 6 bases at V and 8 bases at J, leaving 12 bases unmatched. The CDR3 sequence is CASRRDREVGGYTF. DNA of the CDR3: TGTGCCAGCAGGAGAGACAGGGAGGTTGGCGGCTACACCTTC. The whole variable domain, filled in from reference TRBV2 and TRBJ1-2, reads EPEVTQTPSHQVTQMGQEVILRCVPISNHLYFYWYRQILGQKVEFLVSFYNNEISEKSEIFDDQFSVERPDGSNFTLKIRSTKLEDSAMYFCASRRDREVGGYTFGSGTRLTVV.

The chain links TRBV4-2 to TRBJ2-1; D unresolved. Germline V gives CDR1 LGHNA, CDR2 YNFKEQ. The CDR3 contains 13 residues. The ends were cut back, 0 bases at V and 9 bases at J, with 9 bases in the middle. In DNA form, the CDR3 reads TGTGCCAGCAGCCAAGATTGGGGTACTGAGCAGTTCTTC. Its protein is CASSQDWGTEQFF.